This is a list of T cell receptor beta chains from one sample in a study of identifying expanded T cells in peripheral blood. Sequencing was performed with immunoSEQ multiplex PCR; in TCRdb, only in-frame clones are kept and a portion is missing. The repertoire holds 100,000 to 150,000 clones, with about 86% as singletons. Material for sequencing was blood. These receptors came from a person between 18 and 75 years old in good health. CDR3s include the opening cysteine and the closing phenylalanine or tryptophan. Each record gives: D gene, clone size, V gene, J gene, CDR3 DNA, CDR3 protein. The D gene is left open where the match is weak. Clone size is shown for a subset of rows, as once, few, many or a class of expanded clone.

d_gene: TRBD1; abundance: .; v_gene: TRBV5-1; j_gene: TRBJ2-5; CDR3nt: TGCGCCAGCAGCCTCCCCCCGGGACAGCCGCAAGAGACCCAGTACTTC; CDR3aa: CASSLPPGQPQETQYF
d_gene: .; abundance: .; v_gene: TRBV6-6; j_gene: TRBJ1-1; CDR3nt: TGTGCGGAGAAAGGGAACGGTGAAGCTTTCTTT; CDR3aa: CAEKGNGEAFF
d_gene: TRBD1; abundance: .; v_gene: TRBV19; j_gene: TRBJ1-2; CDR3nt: TGTGCCAGTCAATACGCTGGGCAGGGGGGACTCAGTGGCTACACCTTC; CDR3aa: CASQYAGQGGLSGYTF
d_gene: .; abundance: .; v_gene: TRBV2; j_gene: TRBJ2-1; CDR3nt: TGTGCCAGCAGTGATGGGAGAGCGCTCAATGAGCAGTTCTTC; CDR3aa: CASSDGRALNEQFF
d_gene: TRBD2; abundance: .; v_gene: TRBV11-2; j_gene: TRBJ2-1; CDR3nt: TGTGCCAGCACCTTAGCGGGAAGAGGGGACAATGAGCAGTTCTTC; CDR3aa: CASTLAGRGDNEQFF
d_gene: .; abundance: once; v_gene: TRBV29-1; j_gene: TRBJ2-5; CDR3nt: TGCAGCGCACGGGGACGACAAGAGACCCAGTACTTC; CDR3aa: CSARGRQETQYF
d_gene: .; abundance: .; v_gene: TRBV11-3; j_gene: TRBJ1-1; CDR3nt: TGTGCCAGCAGCTCTTACGGCACTGAAGCTTTCTTT; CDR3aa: CASSSYGTEAFF
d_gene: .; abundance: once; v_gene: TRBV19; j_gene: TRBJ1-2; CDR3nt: TGTGCCACCCGACCTCCTCTTGGGCTCTTCGCCTATGGCTACACCTTC; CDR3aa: CATRPPLGLFAYGYTF
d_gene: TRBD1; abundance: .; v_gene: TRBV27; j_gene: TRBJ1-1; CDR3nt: TGTGCCAGCAGTTTTTCGACAGGGGGGAGAACTGAAGCTTTCTTT; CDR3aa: CASSFSTGGRTEAFF
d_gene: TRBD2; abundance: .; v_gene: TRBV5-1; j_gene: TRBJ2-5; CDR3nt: TGCGCCAGCAGCCCCCTAGAGGGAGGGTGGGAGACCCAGTACTTC; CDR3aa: CASSPLEGGWETQYF
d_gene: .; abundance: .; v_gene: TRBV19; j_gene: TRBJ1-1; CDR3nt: TGTGCCAGTAGTCCCCATCCCGGGAACACTGAAGCTTTCTTT; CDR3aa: CASSPHPGNTEAFF
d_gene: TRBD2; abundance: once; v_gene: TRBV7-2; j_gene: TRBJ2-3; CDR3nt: TGTGCCAGCAGCCTCCCGGGACTAGCGGGGACGCAGTATTTT; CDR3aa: CASSLPGLAGTQYF
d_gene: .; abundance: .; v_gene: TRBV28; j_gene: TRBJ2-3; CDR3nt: TGTGCCAGCACCTCCCGGTCTTCGCTCGGCACAGATACGCAGTATTTT; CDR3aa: CASTSRSSLGTDTQYF
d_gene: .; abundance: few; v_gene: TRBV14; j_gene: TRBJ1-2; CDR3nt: TGTGCCAGCAGCCAAGACAGGGTGGTCTACACCTTC; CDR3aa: CASSQDRVVYTF
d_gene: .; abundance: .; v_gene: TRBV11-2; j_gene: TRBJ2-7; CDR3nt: TGTGCCAGCAGCTCCACCTTCCGACCGTCAAGCTCCTACGAGCAGTACTTC; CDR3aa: CASSSTFRPSSSYEQYF
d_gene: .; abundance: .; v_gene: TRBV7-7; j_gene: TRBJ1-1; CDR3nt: TGTGCCAGCAGCTCCCGAAGGGGGGCTGAAGCTTTCTTT; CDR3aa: CASSSRRGAEAFF
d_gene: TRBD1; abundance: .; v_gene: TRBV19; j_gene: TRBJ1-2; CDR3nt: TGTGCCAGTAGTACCGGAGGACAGGGGTATGGCTACACCTTC; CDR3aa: CASSTGGQGYGYTF
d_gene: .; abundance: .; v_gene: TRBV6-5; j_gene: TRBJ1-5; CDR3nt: TGTGCCAGCAGTTACTCGAGCCGGAGGCAGCCCCAGCATTTT; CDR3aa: CASSYSSRRQPQHF
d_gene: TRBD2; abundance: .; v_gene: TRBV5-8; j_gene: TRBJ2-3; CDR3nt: TGTGCCAGCAGTGGGCGGGGGGCGAGCACAGATACGCAGTATTTT; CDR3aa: CASSGRGASTDTQYF
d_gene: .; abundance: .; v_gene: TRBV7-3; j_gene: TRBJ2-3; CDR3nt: TGTGCCAGCAGTGGCTCCTACACAGATACGCAGTATTTT; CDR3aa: CASSGSYTDTQYF
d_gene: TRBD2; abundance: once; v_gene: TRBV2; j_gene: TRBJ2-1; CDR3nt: TGTGCCAGCATTACCGGGACTAGCGGGGCCAGACCCTACAATGAGCAGTTCTTC; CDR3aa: CASITGTSGARPYNEQFF
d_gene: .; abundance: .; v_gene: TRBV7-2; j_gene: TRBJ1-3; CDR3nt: TGTGCCAGCAGCTCACACAGGGACCTCTCTGGAAACACCATATATTTT; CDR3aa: CASSSHRDLSGNTIYF
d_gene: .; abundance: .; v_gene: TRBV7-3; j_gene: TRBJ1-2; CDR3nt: TGTGCCAGCAGCTTAGGGGACTATGGCTACACCTTC; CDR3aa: CASSLGDYGYTF
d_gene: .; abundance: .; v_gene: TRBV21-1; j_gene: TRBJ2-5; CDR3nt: TGTGCCAGCAGCAAAGCGCGGAAGTGGAGAGACCGACTGAGGGGGACCCAGTACTTC; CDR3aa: CASSKARKWRDRLRGTQYF
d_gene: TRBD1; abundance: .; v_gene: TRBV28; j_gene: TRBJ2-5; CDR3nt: TGTGCCAGCAGATCAACAGGGGTGGAGACCCAGTACTTC; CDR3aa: CASRSTGVETQYF
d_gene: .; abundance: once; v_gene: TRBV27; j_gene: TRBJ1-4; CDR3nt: TGTGCCAGCAGTTTAGGGCTGCGTGAAAAACTGTTTTTT; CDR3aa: CASSLGLREKLFF
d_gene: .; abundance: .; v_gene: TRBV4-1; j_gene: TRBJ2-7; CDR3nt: TGCGCCAGCAGCCAAGTAGGGAGGGGGCTTTTCAACGAGCAGTACTTC; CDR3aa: CASSQVGRGLFNEQYF
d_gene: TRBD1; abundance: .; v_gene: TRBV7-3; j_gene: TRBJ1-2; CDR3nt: TGTGCCAGCAGCCCCGACAGGGGTGAAGCTAACTATGGCTACACCTTC; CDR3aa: CASSPDRGEANYGYTF
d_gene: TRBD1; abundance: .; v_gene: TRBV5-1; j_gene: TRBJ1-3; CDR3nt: TGCGCCAGCAGCTTACAGGGGGTGGTAGGAAACACCATATATTTT; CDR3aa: CASSLQGVVGNTIYF
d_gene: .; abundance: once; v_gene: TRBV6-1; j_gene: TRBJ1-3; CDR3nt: TGTGCCAGCAGTGCAGGGCTTTCTGGAAACACCATATATTTT; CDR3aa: CASSAGLSGNTIYF
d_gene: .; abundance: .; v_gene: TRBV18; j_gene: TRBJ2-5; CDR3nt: TGTGCCAGCTCACCAAAAGAGACCCAGTACTTC; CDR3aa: CASSPKETQYF
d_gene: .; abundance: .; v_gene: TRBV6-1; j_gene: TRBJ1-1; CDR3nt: TGTGCCAGCAGTCGGGTTAGCACTGAAGCTTTCTTT; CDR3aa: CASSRVSTEAFF
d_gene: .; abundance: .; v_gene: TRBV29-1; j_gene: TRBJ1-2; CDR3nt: TGCAGCGTTGATGGGGAGTACTATGGCTACACCTTC; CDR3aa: CSVDGEYYGYTF
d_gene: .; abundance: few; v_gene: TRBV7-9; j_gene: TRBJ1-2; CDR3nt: TGTGCCAGCAGCTTGCGGGGGATAGGTGGCTACACCTTC; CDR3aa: CASSLRGIGGYTF
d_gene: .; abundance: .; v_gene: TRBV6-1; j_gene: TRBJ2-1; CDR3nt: TGTGCCAGCAGTGAAGAGGGCACTTCCTACAATGAGCAGTTCTTC; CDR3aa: CASSEEGTSYNEQFF
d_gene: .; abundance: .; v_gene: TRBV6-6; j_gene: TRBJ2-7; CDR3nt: TGTGCCAGCAGTGGCTTCCGACAGGCCCTATTC; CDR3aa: CASSGFRQALF
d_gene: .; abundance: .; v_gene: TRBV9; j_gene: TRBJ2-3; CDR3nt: TGTGCCAGCAGCGTAGGAAGGGCTACCACAGATACGCAGTATTTT; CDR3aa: CASSVGRATTDTQYF
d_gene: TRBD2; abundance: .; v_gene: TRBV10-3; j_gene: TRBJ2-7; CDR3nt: TGTGCCATCAGTTTGGGCGATTCGGGGGGGCAGTACTTC; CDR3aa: CAISLGDSGGQYF
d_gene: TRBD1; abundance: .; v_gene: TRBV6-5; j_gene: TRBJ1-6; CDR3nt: TGTGCCAGCAGTTCCTGGACAGGGTCTAATTCACCCCTCCACTTT; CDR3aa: CASSSWTGSNSPLHF
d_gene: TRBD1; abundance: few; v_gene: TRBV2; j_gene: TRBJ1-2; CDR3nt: TGTGCCAGCAGTGTAAGCCGGGACAGGAAAAACTATGGCTACACCTTC; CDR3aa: CASSVSRDRKNYGYTF
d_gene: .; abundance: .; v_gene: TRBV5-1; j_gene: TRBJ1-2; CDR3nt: TGCGCCAGCAGCCTCGGGACGGACTATGGCTACACCTTC; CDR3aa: CASSLGTDYGYTF
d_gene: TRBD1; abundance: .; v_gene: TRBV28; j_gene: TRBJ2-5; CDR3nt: TGTGCCAGCAGTTTAGGGGGACAGGGCTCAGAGACCCAGTACTTC; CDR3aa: CASSLGGQGSETQYF
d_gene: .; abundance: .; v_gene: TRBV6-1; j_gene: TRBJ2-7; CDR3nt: TGTGCCAGCAGTAGAAGACAGGTTCTCGAGCAGTACTTC; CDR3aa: CASSRRQVLEQYF
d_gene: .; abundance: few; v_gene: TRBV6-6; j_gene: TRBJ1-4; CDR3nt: TGTGCCAGCAGCCTGGACCTCTTTCGTGAAAAACTGTTTTTT; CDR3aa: CASSLDLFREKLFF
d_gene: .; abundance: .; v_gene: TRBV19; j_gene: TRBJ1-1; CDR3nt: TGTGCCAGTTTACTTCAAGGGGGGCTGAACACTGAAGCTTTCTTT; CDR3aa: CASLLQGGLNTEAFF
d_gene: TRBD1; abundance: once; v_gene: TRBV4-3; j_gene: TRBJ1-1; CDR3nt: TGCGCCAGCAGCGAGGACAGGGGCGCCAGTGAAGCTTTCTTT; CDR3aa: CASSEDRGASEAFF
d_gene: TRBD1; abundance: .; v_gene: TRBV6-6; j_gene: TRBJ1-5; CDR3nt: TGTGCCAGCATCCGACAGGGATCTAATCAGCCCCAGCATTTT; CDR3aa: CASIRQGSNQPQHF
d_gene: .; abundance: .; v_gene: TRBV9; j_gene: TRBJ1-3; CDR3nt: TGTGCCAGCAGCCCCCTTTCCGGCAGGTACTCTGGAAACACCATATATTTT; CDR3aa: CASSPLSGRYSGNTIYF
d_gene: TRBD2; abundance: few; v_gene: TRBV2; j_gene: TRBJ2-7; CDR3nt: TGTGCCAGCAGTAGCGGGAGAGTCGAGCAGTACTTC; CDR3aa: CASSSGRVEQYF
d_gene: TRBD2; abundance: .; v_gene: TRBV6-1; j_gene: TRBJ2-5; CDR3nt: TGTGCCAGCGAGCGGTCGACTAGCGGGCTAGAGACCCAGTACTTC; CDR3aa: CASERSTSGLETQYF
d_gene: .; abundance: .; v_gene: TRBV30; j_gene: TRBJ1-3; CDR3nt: TGTGCCTGGAGTGTAGATGGAGGGGTTGGAAACACCATATATTTT; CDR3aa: CAWSVDGGVGNTIYF
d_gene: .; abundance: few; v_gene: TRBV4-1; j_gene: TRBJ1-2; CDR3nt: TGCGCCAGCAGCCAAGATTGGGGTTATGGCTACACCTTC; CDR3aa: CASSQDWGYGYTF
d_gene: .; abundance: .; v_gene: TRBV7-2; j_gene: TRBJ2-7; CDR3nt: TGTGCCAGCAGCTTCCAGTACCTACTCGAGCAGTACTTC; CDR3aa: CASSFQYLLEQYF
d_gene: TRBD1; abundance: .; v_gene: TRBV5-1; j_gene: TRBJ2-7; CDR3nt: TGCGCCAGTTCACGGGACAGCTTCTACGAGCAGTACTTC; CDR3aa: CASSRDSFYEQYF
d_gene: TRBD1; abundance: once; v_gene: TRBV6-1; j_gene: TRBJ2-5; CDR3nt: TGTGCCAGCAGTGGAGGGACAGGGGAAGAGACCCAGTACTTC; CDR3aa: CASSGGTGEETQYF
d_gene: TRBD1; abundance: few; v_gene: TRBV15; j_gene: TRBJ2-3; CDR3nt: TGTGCCACCAGCGGTTACAGGGGACCAGATACGCAGTATTTT; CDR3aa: CATSGYRGPDTQYF
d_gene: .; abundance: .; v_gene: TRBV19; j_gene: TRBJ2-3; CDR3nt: TGTGCCAGTAGTATTGGACGGCGGAGGGCCACAGATACGCAGTATTTT; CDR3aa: CASSIGRRRATDTQYF